This passage covers 21 T cell receptor beta chains from one sample sequenced in a study of T cells in Graves' hyperthyroidism and ophthalmopathy. Amplification of TCR beta CDR3 regions used RNA as the template. HTBI primers were used for first-round RT-PCR of the TCR CDR3. MiXCR was run by TCRdb on the multiplex PCR reads, yielding one entry per CDR3 protein. The data show 550,000 to 800,000 distinct CDR3 sequences, around 15% seen once. The specimen sequenced was blood. All receptors derive from a man aged 18 to 30 with Graves' hyperthyroidism.

There are a few counts of this clonotype. This chain joins TRBV29-1 and TRBJ2-7; no firm D call. Per the germline V gene, CDR1 is SQVTM and CDR2 is ANQGSEA. Trimming stripped 6 bases from V and 0 bases from J, with 21 bases between. The CDR3 runs to 16 residues. The CDR3 is CSVQDGFAWASYEQYF. The CDR3 DNA reads as TGCAGCGTCCAAGATGGGTTCGCCTGGGCCTCCTACGAGCAGTACTTC.

The gene calls are TRBV19 and TRBJ2-1; a weak D match, TRBD2 (6 bases). Trimming removed 6 bases from V and 8 bases from J, with 14 bases in between. The V gene's germline CDR1 is LNHDA and CDR2 SQIVND (reference sequence). The CDR3 is 13 amino acids. The CDR3 DNA follows: TGTGCCAGTAGGTTAGCGGTCATGGATGAGCAGTTCTTC. Translating gives CASRLAVMDEQFF. Supplemented by reference TRBV19 and TRBJ2-1, the full variable domain reads DGGITQSPKYLFRKEGQNVTLSCEQNLNHDAMYWYRQDPGQGLRLIYYSQIVNDFQKGDIAEGYSVSREKKESFPLTVTSAQKNPTAFYLCASRLAVMDEQFFGPGTRLTVL.

This clonotype was counted ten times or more. CDR3 amino acids: CASSLAENYGYTF. In DNA form, the CDR3 reads TGTGCCAGCAGCTTAGCGGAGAACTATGGCTACACCTTC. V is TRBV7-9 and J is TRBJ1-2; D ambiguous. The CDR3 is 13 residues long. Per germline, CDR1 SEHNR and CDR2 FQNEAQ (reference sequence). Trimming took off 0 bases at V and 2 bases at J, with 4 bases between the two ends.

This clonotype was counted ten times or more. The J gene is TRBJ2-7, the V gene TRBV28; D is perhaps TRBD2 (6 bases). This CDR3 contains 17 residues. Germline V gene sequence: CDR1 MDHEN, CDR2 SYDVKM. The V and J ends lost 3 bases and 2 bases respectively, with 20 bases between them. The CDR3 DNA is TGTGCCAGCAGTTTGCAATTTGGCGGGGCCGGGACCTACGAGCAGTACTTC. Translating gives CASSLQFGGAGTYEQYF.

The chain employs TRBV9 and TRBJ2-3; D ambiguous. Trimming shortened V by 0 bases and J by 8 bases, and 7 bases separated the two germline ends. In germline, CDR1 is SGDLS, CDR2 YYNGEE. This CDR3 is 12 amino acids long. CDR3 residues: CASSVEAGTQYF. The CDR3 coding sequence is TGTGCCAGCAGCGTAGAAGCTGGTACGCAGTATTTT.

This clonotype was counted only a few times. This sequence joins TRBV6-2 or TRBV6-3 and TRBJ1-4, with TRBD1 as a possible D gene (6 bases). The CDR3 totals 14 residues. Trimming stripped 8 bases from V and 6 bases from J, with 16 bases between. CDR1 is MNHEY, CDR2 SVGEGT, per germline. The CDR3 DNA follows: TGTGCCAGCTCAGTCGGGGGCAGTGATGAAAAACTGTTTTTT. Amino acids: CASSVGGSDEKLFF.

This clonotype was counted only a few times. The CDR3 sequence: CASSEQGASPLHF. The CDR3, as DNA: TGTGCCAGCAGTGAACAGGGGGCGTCACCCCTCCACTTT. The chain carries TRBV2 and TRBJ1-6; 8 nucleotides agree with TRBD1. CDR3 length: 13 residues. V shed 2 bases, J shed 10 bases, and the junction held 1 base outside the gene matches. Germline loops: CDR1 SNHLY, CDR2 FYNNEI.

A few counts support this clonotype. The chain couples TRBV18 to TRBJ2-1, with D possibly being TRBD1 (5 bases). The CDR3 contains 18 residues. V dropped 3 bases and J dropped 1 base, with 19 bases sitting between them. Germline values: CDR1 KGHSH, CDR2 LQKENI. The CDR3 spells CASSPLTGADASYNEQFF. Written as DNA, the CDR3 is TGTGCCAGCTCACCCCTAACAGGCGCGGACGCGTCCTACAATGAGCAGTTCTTC.

Concerning this clonotype: A junction boundary mismatches the germline segment, possibly from a read error. The chain carries TRBV29-1 and TRBJ2-2; 7 bases line up with TRBD2. The germline CDR1 and CDR2 sequences are SQVTM and ANQGSEA. The CDR3 sequence is 16 residues long. CDR3 DNA sequence: TGCCGCGTTGAAGATTATTCGGGAGGGAACACCGGGGAGCTGTTTTTT. It encodes CRVEDYSGGNTGELFF.

The sample holds many counts of this clonotype. The chain uses TRBV7-9 and TRBJ2-7, with TRBD1 as a possible D gene (5 bases). CDR3 length: 12 residues. Between the trimmed V and J ends, which lost 5 bases and 4 bases, there was a span of 9 bases. CDR1 and CDR2 from the germline V gene are SEHNR and FQNEAQ (reference sequence). CDR3 amino acids: CASSATEYEQYF. The CDR3 nucleotides are TGTGCCAGCAGCGCGACAGAATACGAGCAGTACTTC. Filled out from reference TRBV7-9 and TRBJ2-7, the complete variable domain reads DTGVSQNPRHKITKRGQNVTFRCDPISEHNRLYWYRQTLGQGPEFLTYFQNEAQLEKSRLLSDRFSAERPKGSFSTLEIQRTEQGDSAMYLCASSATEYEQYFGPGTRLTVT.

In this sample, this clonotype turned up a few times. This sequence may be a read error, since a much larger clone differs from it by one base. The chain combines TRBV3-1 with TRBJ1-1, with 9 bases identical to TRBD1. J gave up 4 bases and V 1 base, and 13 bases lay outside the gene matches. CDR1 is LGHDT, CDR2 YNNKEL, per germline (reference sequence). This CDR3 region has 18 residues. CDR3 coding DNA: TGTGCCAGCAGCCAAGTCCTCGACAGGGGGAATTCGAGCACTGAAGCTTTCTTT. Residues: CASSQVLDRGNSSTEAFF.

This clonotype was picked up many times. The chain joins TRBV24-1 to TRBJ2-1; 10 nucleotides agree with TRBD1. From germline, CDR1 is KGHDR and CDR2 SFDVKD. This CDR3 is 15 amino acids long. The V gene end was trimmed by 4 bases and the J gene end by 5 bases; junction bases not matched to a gene: 4. The CDR3 nucleotides are TGTGCCACCAGTGAATATGGGACAGGGGACAATGAGCAGTTCTTC. Protein: CATSEYGTGDNEQFF.

This clonotype was seen a few times. The chain combines TRBV29-1 with TRBJ1-2; the D is unclear. The CDR3 spans 13 residues. The germline V gene encodes CDR1 SQVTM and CDR2 ANQGSEA. Trimming shortened V by 5 bases and J by 2 bases, and 12 bases separated the two germline ends. Written as DNA, the CDR3 is TGCAGCGTTACACCACGGGCAAACTATGGCTACACCTTC. Its translation: CSVTPRANYGYTF.

The chain uses TRBV20-1 and TRBJ2-1; the match to TRBD2 covers 12 bases. The ends lost 0 bases at V and 7 bases at J; junction bases unmatched: 4. Per the germline V gene, CDR1 is DFQATT and CDR2 is SNEGSKA (reference sequence). CDR3 length equals 15 residues. CDR3 protein: CSAREASGRGNEQFF. The CDR3, as DNA: TGCAGTGCTAGAGAGGCTAGCGGGAGGGGGAATGAGCAGTTCTTC.

This clonotype came up many times. The chain couples TRBV30 to TRBJ2-2; no clear D. CDR1 and CDR2 from the germline V gene are GTSNPN and SVGIG (reference sequence). The CDR3 is made up of 15 amino acids. Trimming pared 0 bases from V and 1 base from J, leaving 9 bases between. The CDR3 nucleotides read TGTGCCTGGAGTGTACCGTGGCTGAACACCGGGGAGCTGTTTTTT. It is translated as CAWSVPWLNTGELFF. The whole variable domain, remainder taken from reference TRBV30 and TRBJ2-2, is SQTIHQWPATLVQPVGSPLSLECTVEGTSNPNLYWYRQAAGRGLQLLFYSVGIGQISSEVPQNLSASRPQDRQFILSSKKLLLSDSGFYLCAWSVPWLNTGELFFGEGSRLTVL.

The genes are TRBV3-2 and TRBJ2-4; TRBD2, as called in the table, went unchecked against the DNA. TRBV3-2 is a pseudogene segment. The CDR3 has 19 residues. The CDR3 here is CASSQDQASGRRWVNIQYF. As DNA, the CDR3 is TGTGCCAGCAGCCAAGATCAGGCTAGCGGGAGGCGATGGGTAAACATTCAGTACTTC.

The sample holds many counts of this clonotype. The J gene is TRBJ2-1, the V gene TRBV7-2; D is tentatively TRBD1 or TRBD2 (5 bases each). CDR1 and CDR2 from the germline V gene are SGHTA and FQGNSA. The V end lost 7 bases, the J end lost 8 bases, and 12 bases lay between the germline ends. There are 12 residues in the CDR3. CDR3 in DNA: TGTGCCAGCACCGAGGGACGGGATGAGCAGTTCTTC. It yields the protein CASTEGRDEQFF. Variable domain in full (rest from reference TRBV7-2 and TRBJ2-1): GAGVSQSPSNKVTEKGKDVELRCDPISGHTALYWYRQSLGQGLEFLIYFQGNSAPDKSGLPSDRFSAERTGGSVSTLTIQRTQQEDSAVYLCASTEGRDEQFFGPGTRLTVL.

This clonotype was counted at least ten times. The chain employs TRBV28 and TRBJ1-1; D perhaps matches TRBD1 (5 bases). The CDR3 covers 14 residues. Per the germline V gene, CDR1 is MDHEN and CDR2 is SYDVKM. The ends were cut back, 6 bases at V and 1 base at J, with 12 bases in the middle. This chain's CDR3 is CASRKDRENTEAFF. As DNA, the CDR3 is TGTGCCAGCAGGAAAGACAGAGAGAACACTGAAGCTTTCTTT.

There are many counts of this clonotype. This rearrangement joins TRBV20-1 to TRBJ2-5; D is perhaps TRBD1 (6 bases). CDR3 size: 15 residues. V was clipped by 0 bases and J by 4 bases, with 15 bases between them. Germline V gene lookup returns CDR1 DFQATT and CDR2 SNEGSKA (reference sequence). The CDR3 protein is CSAREGNRAGETQYF. Here the CDR3 DNA reads TGCAGTGCTAGAGAAGGGAACAGGGCCGGAGAGACCCAGTACTTC.

This clonotype was observed a handful of times. This chain joins TRBV3-1 and TRBJ1-2; D remains unclear. Germline-derived CDR1 and CDR2 are LGHDT and YNNKEL (reference sequence). Deletions cut 0 bases from V and 4 bases from J, with 6 bases between. The CDR3 has 13 residues. CDR3 DNA sequence: TGTGCCAGCAGCCAAGATATCGCCTATGGCTACACCTTC. Its translation: CASSQDIAYGYTF.

This clonotype was detected ten times or more. The CDR3 region is CASRGGDRTPPNYGYTF. DNA for the CDR3: TGTGCCAGCAGGGGGGGGGACAGGACCCCTCCTAACTATGGCTACACCTTC. The rearrangement links TRBV6-1 to TRBJ1-2; 8 bases match TRBD1. From germline, CDR1 is MNHNS and CDR2 SASEGT. The CDR3 is made up of 17 amino acids. Trimming at V came to 6 bases and at J to 0 bases, leaving 12 bases not matched to a gene.